The entry that follows covers one T cell receptor (beta chain) sequence. The V and J ends lost 5 bases and 7 bases, in that order; junction bases with no gene match: 7. The CDR3 loop spans 16 amino acids. Germline CDR1 reads SGHAT; CDR2 reads FQDESV (reference sequence). The method was immunoSEQ multiplex PCR; TCRdb's version includes in-frame clones alone and lacks a portion of them. This table has over 120,000 clones, roughly nine tenths appearing once. This sample is drawn from a study of cytomegalovirus exposure and HLA in healthy donors. The V call is TRBV11-1, the J call TRBJ1-6, with 11 bases lining up with TRBD1. The sample comprised PBMCs. The clonotype was recovered from a woman in her late teens or twenties in good health and CMV-seropositive. The CDR3, as DNA: TGTGCCAGCAGCCGGACAGGGGGCAAGGCGAATTCACCCCTCCACTTT. Protein sequence: CASSRTGGKANSPLHF.